A single sample gave rise to the 3 T cell receptor beta chains below, sequenced in a study of beta chain features in type 1 diabetes. Findings and caveats of the study: Shorter TCRB CDR3s, moderately but significantly so, marked every one of the four CD4+ subsets in Type 1 diabetes patients.

No antigens are known for them. The isolated RNA, all of it, was reverse transcribed, so expressed TCRB transcripts were what got sequenced. The repertoire was sequenced with immunoSEQ multiplex PCR; TCRdb's copy has only in-frame clones and lacks some. The table includes roughly 260,000 clones, roughly 10% detected once. Specimen: naive CD4+ T cells from blood. Receptors originate from a man aged 25 to 40 with type 1 diabetes.

The gene calls are TRBV5-1 and TRBJ2-1; 11 nucleotides line up with TRBD1. CDR1 and CDR2 (germline): SGHRS, YFSETQ. With V trimmed by 3 bases and J by 7 bases, 6 bases remained unmatched. CDR3 length: 15 amino acids. The DNA for the CDR3 is TGCGCCAGCAGCTGGGGGGACAGGGGGATTAATGAGCAGTTCTTC. Translating it yields CASSWGDRGINEQFF.

The J gene is TRBJ1-1, the V gene TRBV15; D remains unclear. V was pared by 1 base and J by 1 base, with 16 bases between. The length of the CDR3 is 17 residues. Germline CDR1 reads LNHNV; CDR2 reads YYDKDF (reference sequence). CDR3 bases: TGTGCCACCAGCAGAGGGGTCCCTTCTTCGGGGAACACTGAAGCTTTCTTT. Translation: CATSRGVPSSGNTEAFF.

Of note for this clone: This sample includes further DNA sequences coding for the same CDR3. The CDR3 sequence is CASSVAPTGELFF. DNA for the CDR3: TGTGCCAGCAGCGTAGCCCCGACCGGGGAGCTGTTTTTT. The rearrangement links TRBV9 to TRBJ2-2; D is uncertain. CDR3 length equals 13 residues. From germline, CDR1 is SGDLS and CDR2 YYNGEE. V was cut by 0 bases and J by 5 bases, with 5 bases left in between.